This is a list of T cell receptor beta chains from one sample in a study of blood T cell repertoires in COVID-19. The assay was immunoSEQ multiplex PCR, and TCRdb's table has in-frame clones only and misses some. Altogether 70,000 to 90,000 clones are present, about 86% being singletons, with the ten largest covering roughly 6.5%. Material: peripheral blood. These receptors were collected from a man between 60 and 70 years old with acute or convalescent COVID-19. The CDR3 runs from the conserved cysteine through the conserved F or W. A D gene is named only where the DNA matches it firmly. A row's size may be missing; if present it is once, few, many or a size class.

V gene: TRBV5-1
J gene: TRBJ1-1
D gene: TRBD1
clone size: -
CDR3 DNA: TGCGCCAGCAGCTTGGATTTCGTCTGGGGGAGGGACAGGGGAACACGAAACACTGAAGCTTTCTTT
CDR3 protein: CASSLDFVWGRDRGTRNTEAFF

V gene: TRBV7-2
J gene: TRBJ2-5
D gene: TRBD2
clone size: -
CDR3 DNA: TGTGCCAGCAGCTTAGTAGCGGGAGCAGGTAGAGAGACCCAGTACTTC
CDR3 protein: CASSLVAGAGRETQYF

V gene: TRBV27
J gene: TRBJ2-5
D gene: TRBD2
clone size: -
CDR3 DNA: TGTGCCAGCAGTTTATGGTCTAGCGGGATGAGTTTTCAAGAGACCCAGTACTTC
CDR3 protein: CASSLWSSGMSFQETQYF

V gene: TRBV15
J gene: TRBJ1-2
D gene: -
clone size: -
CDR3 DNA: TGTGCCACCAGCAGAGGAACTACCGATGGCTACACCTTC
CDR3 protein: CATSRGTTDGYTF

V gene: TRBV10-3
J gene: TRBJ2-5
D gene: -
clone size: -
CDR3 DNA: TGTGCCATCAGTGCAGGGAGGGGGTCCCACCAAGAGACCCAGTACTTC
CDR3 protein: CAISAGRGSHQETQYF

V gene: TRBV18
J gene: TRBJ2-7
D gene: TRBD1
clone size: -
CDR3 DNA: TGTGCCAGCTCACCGACAGACAGGGGAGCCCCCTACGAGCAGTACTTC
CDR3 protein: CASSPTDRGAPYEQYF

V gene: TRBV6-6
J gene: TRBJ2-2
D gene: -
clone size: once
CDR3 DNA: TGTGCCAGCATTAACCAGGTCCGGTCAGAGGGGCTGTTTTTT
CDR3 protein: CASINQVRSEGLFF

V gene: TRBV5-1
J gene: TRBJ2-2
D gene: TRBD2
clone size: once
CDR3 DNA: TGCGCCAGCAGCGCCAGGCCGGGACTAGGGGTTACCGGGGAGCTGTTTTTT
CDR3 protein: CASSARPGLGVTGELFF

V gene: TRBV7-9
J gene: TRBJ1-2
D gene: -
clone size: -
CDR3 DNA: TGTGCCAGCAGCTTAGCGGGGGGGCAAGATGGCTACACCTTC
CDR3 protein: CASSLAGGQDGYTF

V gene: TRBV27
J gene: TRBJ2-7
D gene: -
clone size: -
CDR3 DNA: TGTGCCAGGGGGCCAGGGACCTACGAGCAGTACTTC
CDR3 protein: CARGPGTYEQYF

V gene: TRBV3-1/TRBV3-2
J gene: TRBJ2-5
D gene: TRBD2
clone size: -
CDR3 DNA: TGTGCCAGCAGCCAAGACGGACTAGCGGGAGAGACCCAGTACTTC
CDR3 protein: CASSQDGLAGETQYF

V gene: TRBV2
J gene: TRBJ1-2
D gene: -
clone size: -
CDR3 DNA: TGTGCCAGCAGTCGGACAGCGGGAAACTATGGCTACACCTTC
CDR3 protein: CASSRTAGNYGYTF

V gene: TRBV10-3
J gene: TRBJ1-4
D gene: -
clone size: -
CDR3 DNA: TGTGCCATCAGTCTTGGGGGGGAAAAACTGTTTTTT
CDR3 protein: CAISLGGEKLFF

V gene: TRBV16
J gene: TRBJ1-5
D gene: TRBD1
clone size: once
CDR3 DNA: TGTGCCAGCAGCCGGGGACAGGGCAATCAGCCCCAGCATTTT
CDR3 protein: CASSRGQGNQPQHF

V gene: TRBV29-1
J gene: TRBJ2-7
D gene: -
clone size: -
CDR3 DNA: TGCAGCGCCTCACAGCGGGCAGGCTACGAGCAGTACTTC
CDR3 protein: CSASQRAGYEQYF

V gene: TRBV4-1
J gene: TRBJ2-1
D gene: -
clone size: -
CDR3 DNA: TGCGCCAGCCGACCCACTACCTACAATGAGCAGTTCTTC
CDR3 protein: CASRPTTYNEQFF

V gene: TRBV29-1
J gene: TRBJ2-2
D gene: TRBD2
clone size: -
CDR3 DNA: TGCAGCGCCGCGGGAGGGGAGAACACCGGGGAGCTGTTTTTT
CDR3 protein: CSAAGGENTGELFF